This T cell receptor (beta chain) was captured by sequencing in a study of blood T cells in healthy people across ages. CDR1 and CDR2 (germline): SQVTM, ANQGSEA. The CDR3 has 16 amino acids. Primers used in a second PCR of about 7 to 12 cycles were a sample-barcoded 5' primer and a J-beta primer mix. TCRdb called the 5' RACE reads again in MiXCR, with one record for every CDR3 protein. The table lists 600,000 or so distinct CDR3 sequences, around 21% of them singletons. This clonotype was seen many times. One junction end disagrees with the germline gene, perhaps due to a read error. V gene TRBV29-1 combines with J gene TRBJ2-7; 10 bases are shared with TRBD1. The sample comprised blood. This receptor was obtained from a man between 65 and 85 years old in good health. CDR3: CSVEEPGQGGIYEQYF. The CDR3 nucleotides read TGTAGCGTTGAGGAACCCGGACAGGGGGGAATCTACGAGCAGTACTTC.